The rows below give T cell receptor beta chains drawn from one sample of a study of Graves' ophthalmopathy and Graves' hyperthyroidism. TCRdb passed the multiplex PCR reads through MiXCR, listing each CDR3 protein once. The data contain over a million distinct CDR3 sequences, less than 45% of them singletons. The specimen was peripheral blood or thyroid tissue (not recorded which). The receptors come from an adult man with Graves' hyperthyroidism. Each CDR3 is given without its conserved first and last residue. Rows may omit the clone size; those that give it use once, few, many or a size class.

CDR3: ASSLGQGTGAGYT; size: .; J: TRBJ1-2; V: TRBV7-3
CDR3: ASSSGFLEQY; size: few; J: TRBJ2-7; V: TRBV25-1
CDR3: SARVGPGSNQPQH; size: many; J: TRBJ1-5; V: TRBV20-1
CDR3: ASRHRRGAPTYEQY; size: .; J: TRBJ2-7; V: TRBV14
CDR3: ASSSPERNYGYT; size: many; J: TRBJ1-2; V: TRBV12-3/TRBV12-4
CDR3: SATAPSGYEQY; size: many; J: TRBJ2-7; V: TRBV20-1
CDR3: SARSGLAQH; size: .; J: TRBJ1-5; V: TRBV20-1
CDR3: ASRTITGGETQY; size: .; J: TRBJ2-5; V: TRBV12-3/TRBV12-4
CDR3: ASSYSIGGGPNTGELF; size: few; J: TRBJ2-2; V: TRBV6-5
CDR3: ASSQAQQGNSPLH; size: few; J: TRBJ1-6; V: TRBV4-3
CDR3: ATSGTGQAGYT; size: few; J: TRBJ1-2; V: TRBV15
CDR3: ASSQYVGGELF; size: .; J: TRBJ2-2; V: TRBV10-1
CDR3: ASSLVAPTHGYT; size: .; J: TRBJ1-2; V: TRBV5-1
CDR3: SATPPWGLNTEAF; size: many; J: TRBJ1-1; V: TRBV20-1
CDR3: ASSLAQGTYNSPLH; size: many; J: TRBJ1-6; V: TRBV7-8
CDR3: ASSSRGGSNTGELF; size: few; J: TRBJ2-2; V: TRBV9
CDR3: SAENRDRGGQAQH; size: many; J: TRBJ1-5; V: TRBV20-1
CDR3: ASSFGTGPETQY; size: .; J: TRBJ2-5; V: TRBV7-2
CDR3: ASSLGVALGANVLT; size: many; J: TRBJ2-6; V: TRBV7-9
CDR3: ASSYFRQGWNTEAF; size: .; J: TRBJ1-1; V: TRBV25-1
CDR3: ASIQERGMETQY; size: .; J: TRBJ2-5; V: TRBV9
CDR3: ASSEAVEGTGSSYEQY; size: once; J: .; V: TRBV9
CDR3: ASSQQGNSTDTQY; size: .; J: TRBJ2-3; V: TRBV7-6
CDR3: ASTPTGTPWDEQY; size: .; J: TRBJ2-7; V: TRBV7-2
CDR3: ASSFGASGEQY; size: .; J: TRBJ2-7; V: TRBV7-9
CDR3: ASSYGTGHSTDTQY; size: .; J: TRBJ2-3; V: TRBV6-6
CDR3: ASKMGTSTDTQY; size: once; J: TRBJ2-3; V: TRBV7-6
CDR3: ASSSRDRGHSYEQY; size: .; J: TRBJ2-7; V: TRBV7-9
CDR3: ASSFSGGETFGELF; size: .; J: TRBJ2-2; V: TRBV11-3
CDR3: SARLGGVHEQY; size: many; J: TRBJ2-7; V: TRBV20-1
CDR3: ASSIQGQETQY; size: many; J: TRBJ2-5; V: TRBV19
CDR3: AWSARANYGYT; size: .; J: TRBJ1-2; V: TRBV30
CDR3: ASRAAGGQETQY; size: once; J: TRBJ2-5; V: TRBV6-1
CDR3: ASSLGTGVVEQY; size: .; J: TRBJ2-7; V: TRBV11-2
CDR3: AWSVLGGLVGETQY; size: .; J: TRBJ2-5; V: TRBV30
CDR3: SVEVPYEQY; size: many; J: TRBJ2-7; V: TRBV29-1
CDR3: ASRDYSGSNGEQY; size: many; J: TRBJ2-7; V: TRBV10-2
CDR3: ASSSPTDTYEQY; size: many; J: TRBJ2-7; V: TRBV7-9